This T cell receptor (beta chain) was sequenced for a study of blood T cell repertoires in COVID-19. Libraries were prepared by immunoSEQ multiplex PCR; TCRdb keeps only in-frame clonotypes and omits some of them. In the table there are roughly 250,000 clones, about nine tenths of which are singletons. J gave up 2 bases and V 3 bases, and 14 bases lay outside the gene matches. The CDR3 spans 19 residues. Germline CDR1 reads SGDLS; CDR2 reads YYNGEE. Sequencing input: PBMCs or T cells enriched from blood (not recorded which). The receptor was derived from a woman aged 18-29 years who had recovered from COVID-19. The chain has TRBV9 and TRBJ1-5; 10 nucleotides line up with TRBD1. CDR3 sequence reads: CASSAQRDRGFGGNQPQHF. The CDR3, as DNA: TGTGCCAGCAGCGCCCAGAGGGACAGGGGTTTCGGAGGCAATCAGCCCCAGCATTTT.